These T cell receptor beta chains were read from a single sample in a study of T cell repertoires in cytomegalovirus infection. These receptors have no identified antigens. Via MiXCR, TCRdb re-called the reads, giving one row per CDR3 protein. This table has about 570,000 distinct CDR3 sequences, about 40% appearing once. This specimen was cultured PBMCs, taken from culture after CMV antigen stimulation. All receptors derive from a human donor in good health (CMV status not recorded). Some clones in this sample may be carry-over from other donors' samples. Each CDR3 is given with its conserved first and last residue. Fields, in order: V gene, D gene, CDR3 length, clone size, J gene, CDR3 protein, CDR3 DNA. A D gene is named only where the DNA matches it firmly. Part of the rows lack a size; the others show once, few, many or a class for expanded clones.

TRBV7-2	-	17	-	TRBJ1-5	CASSLSRVGVRNQPKHF	TGTGCCAGCAGCCTATCCCGGGTGGGTGTTCGGAATCAGCCCAAGCATTTT
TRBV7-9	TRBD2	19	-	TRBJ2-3	CASSSTFPGLAGAADTQYF	TGTGCCAGCAGCTCTACTTTTCCGGGACTAGCGGGAGCGGCAGATACGCAGTATTTT
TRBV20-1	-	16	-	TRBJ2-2	CSARDGRQGNTGELFF	TGCAGTGCTAGAGATGGTCGGCAGGGGAACACCGGGGAGCTGTTTTTT
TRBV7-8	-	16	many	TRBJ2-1	CASSLEAGSSYNEQFF	TGTGCCAGCAGCTTAGAGGCGGGAAGCTCCTACAATGAGCAGTTCTTC
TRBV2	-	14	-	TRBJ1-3	CASETAVAGNTIYF	TGTGCCAGCGAGACAGCCGTCGCGGGAAACACCATATATTTT
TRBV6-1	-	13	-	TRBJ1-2	CASRDSRDYGYTF	TGTGCCAGCAGGGACAGTCGGGACTATGGCTACACCTTC
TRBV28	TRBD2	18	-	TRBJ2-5	CASSLFMRTSGRRETQYF	TGTGCCAGCAGTTTATTCATGAGGACTAGCGGGAGAAGGGAGACCCAGTACTTC
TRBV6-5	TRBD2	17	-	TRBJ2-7	CASSWSRASGGAYEQYF	TGTGCCAGCAGTTGGTCCCGCGCTAGCGGGGGAGCCTACGAGCAGTACTTC
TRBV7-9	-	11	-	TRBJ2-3	CASRASLLQYF	TGTGCCAGCCGAGCATCCTTATTGCAGTATTTT
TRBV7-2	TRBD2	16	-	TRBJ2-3	CASSLEASGGSDTQYF	TGTGCCAGCAGCTTAGAGGCTAGCGGGGGGTCGGATACGCAGTATTTT
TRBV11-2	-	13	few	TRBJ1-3	CASSSWRGNTIYF	TGTGCCAGCAGCTCGTGGCGGGGAAACACCATATATTTT
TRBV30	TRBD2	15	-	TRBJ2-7	CAWSTGLAGVLQQYF	TGTGCCTGGAGTACCGGACTAGCGGGCGTTTTACAGCAGTACTTC
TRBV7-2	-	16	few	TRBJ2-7	CASSLFGRDFGKEQYF	TGTGCCAGCAGCCTGTTTGGGCGGGATTTTGGTAAAGAGCAGTACTTC
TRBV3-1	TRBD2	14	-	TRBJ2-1	CASSLSGGRYEQFF	TGTGCCAGCAGCCTCAGCGGGGGGAGGTATGAGCAGTTCTTC
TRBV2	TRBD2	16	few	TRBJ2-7	CASSPTSGGLLLEQYF	TGTGCCAGCAGTCCGACTAGCGGGGGACTCCTTCTTGAGCAGTACTTC
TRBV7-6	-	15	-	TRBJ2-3	CASSLTQFDHPTQYF	TGTGCCAGCAGCTTAACCCAATTTGACCACCCTACGCAGTATTTT
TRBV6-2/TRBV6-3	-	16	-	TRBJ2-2	CASSYQDIRAGGELFF	TGTGCCAGCAGTTACCAGGACATAAGGGCTGGCGGGGAGCTGTTTTTT
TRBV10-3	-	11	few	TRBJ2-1	CAISDTGEQFF	TGTGCCATCAGTGATACGGGTGAGCAGTTCTTC
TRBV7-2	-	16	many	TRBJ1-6	CASSLAAAADNSPLHF	TGTGCCAGCAGCTTAGCTGCGGCGGCTGATAATTCACCCCTCCACTTT
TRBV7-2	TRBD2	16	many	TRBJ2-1	CASSLGLAGGPNEQFF	TGTGCCAGCAGCTTAGGACTAGCGGGAGGGCCCAATGAGCAGTTCTTC
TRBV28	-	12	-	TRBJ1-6	CASRLYNSPLHF	TGTGCCAGCAGACTCTATAATTCACCCCTCCACTTT
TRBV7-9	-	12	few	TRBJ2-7	CASSPKHNEQYF	TGTGCCAGCAGCCCCAAACACAACGAGCAGTACTTC
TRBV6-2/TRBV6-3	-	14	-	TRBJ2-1	CASSWERSYNEQFF	TGTGCCAGCAGTTGGGAGCGGTCCTACAATGAGCAGTTCTTC
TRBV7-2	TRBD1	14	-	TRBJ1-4	CASSPDREGEKLFF	TGTGCCAGCAGCCCGGACAGGGAAGGCGAAAAACTGTTTTTT
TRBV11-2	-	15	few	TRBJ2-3	CASSSPSEATDTQYF	TGTGCCAGCAGCAGCCCCTCAGAGGCCACAGATACGCAGTATTTT
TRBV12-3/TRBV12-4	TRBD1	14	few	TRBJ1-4	CASRPGQENEKLFF	TGTGCCAGCAGACCGGGACAGGAGAATGAAAAACTGTTTTTT
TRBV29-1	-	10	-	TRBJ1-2	CSVERDGYTF	TGCAGCGTTGAGCGGGATGGCTACACCTTC
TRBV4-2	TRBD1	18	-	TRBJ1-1	CASSRITSRQGGNTEAFF	TGTGCCAGCAGCCGCATCACCTCTAGACAGGGCGGGAACACTGAAGCTTTCTTT
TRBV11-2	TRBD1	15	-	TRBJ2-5	CASSVEDRPGETQYF	TGTGCCAGCAGCGTAGAGGACAGGCCCGGGGAGACCCAGTACTTC
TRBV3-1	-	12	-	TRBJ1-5	CASSQTTGPQHF	TGTGCCAGCAGCCAAACGACGGGGCCCCAGCATTTT
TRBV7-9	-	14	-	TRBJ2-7	CASSPQGPLYEQYF	TGTGCCAGCAGCCCACAGGGCCCACTCTACGAGCAGTACTTC
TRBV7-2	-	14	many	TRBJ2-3	CASSLGNPRDTQYF	TGTGCCAGCAGCTTAGGGAATCCCCGGGATACGCAGTATTTT
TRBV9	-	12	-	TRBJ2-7	CASSLSDSEQYF	TGTGCCAGCAGCCTCTCGGACTCCGAGCAGTACTTC
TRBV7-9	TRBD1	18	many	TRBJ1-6	CASSSKGGQDIYNSPLHF	TGTGCCAGCAGCTCTAAGGGGGGACAGGATATCTATAATTCACCCCTCCACTTT
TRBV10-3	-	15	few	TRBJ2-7	CAISLGGRDSYEQYF	TGTGCCATCAGTCTGGGAGGCCGAGACTCCTACGAGCAGTACTTC
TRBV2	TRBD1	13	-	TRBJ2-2	CARGQERGGELFF	TGTGCCAGAGGACAGGAAAGAGGCGGGGAGCTGTTTTTT
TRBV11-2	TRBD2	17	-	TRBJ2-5	CASSLESAGGRLGTQYF	TGTGCCAGCAGCTTAGAGTCAGCGGGAGGGCGACTGGGGACCCAGTACTTC
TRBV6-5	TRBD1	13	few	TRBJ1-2	CASSLDRLGGYTF	TGTGCCAGCAGCCTGGACAGGCTAGGTGGCTACACCTTC
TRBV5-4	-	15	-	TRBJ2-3	CASSSKTESTDTQYF	TGTGCCAGCAGCTCAAAGACAGAGAGCACAGATACGCAGTATTTT
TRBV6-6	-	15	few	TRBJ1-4	CASSSGPGEGEKLFF	TGTGCCAGCAGTAGCGGGCCCGGAGAAGGGGAAAAACTGTTTTTT
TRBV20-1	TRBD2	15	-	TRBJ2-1	CSARAPGLAGVEQFF	TGCAGTGCTAGGGCTCCGGGACTAGCGGGGGTTGAGCAGTTCTTC
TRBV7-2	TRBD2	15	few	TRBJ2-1	CASRSGTSAYNEQFF	TGTGCCAGCAGATCCGGGACTAGCGCCTACAATGAGCAGTTCTTC
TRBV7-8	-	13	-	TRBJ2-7	CASSRDGPMEQYF	TGTGCCAGCAGCCGGGACGGCCCTATGGAGCAGTACTTC
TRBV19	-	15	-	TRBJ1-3	CASKSGTYSGNTIYF	TGTGCCAGTAAATCCGGGACATACTCTGGAAACACCATATATTTT
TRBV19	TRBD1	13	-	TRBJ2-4	CASQQGAKNIQYF	TGTGCCAGTCAACAGGGGGCCAAAAACATTCAGTACTTC
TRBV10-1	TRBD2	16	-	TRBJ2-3	CASSIERERSWNTQYF	TGCGCCAGCAGTATAGAGCGGGAGCGATCCTGGAATACGCAGTATTTT
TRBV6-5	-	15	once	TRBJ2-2	CASSYSAGSTGELFF	TGTGCCAGCAGTTACTCTGCAGGAAGCACCGGGGAGCTGTTTTTT
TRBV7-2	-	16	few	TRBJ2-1	CASSLVGGGPLDEQFF	TGTGCCAGCAGCTTAGTGGGGGGAGGACCGTTGGATGAGCAGTTCTTC
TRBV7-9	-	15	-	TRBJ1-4	CASSLFGRSEEKLFF	TGTGCCAGCAGCTTATTTGGCAGGTCGGAGGAAAAACTGTTTTTT
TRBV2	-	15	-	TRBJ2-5	CASSGTAVNKETQYF	TGTGCCAGCAGTGGGACAGCAGTTAACAAAGAGACCCAGTACTTC
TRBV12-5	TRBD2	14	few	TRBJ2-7	CASGLGLAAYEQYF	TGTGCTAGTGGTTTGGGACTAGCGGCCTACGAGCAGTACTTC
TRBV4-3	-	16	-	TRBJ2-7	CASSQRFIGVSYEQYF	TGCGCCAGCAGCCAAAGGTTCATAGGAGTTTCCTACGAGCAGTACTTC
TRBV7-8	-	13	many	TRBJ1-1	CASSLESGTEAFF	TGTGCCAGCAGCTTAGAGAGTGGGACTGAAGCTTTCTTT